This is a list of T cell receptor beta chains from one sample in a study of cytomegalovirus exposure and HLA in healthy donors. The protocol was immunoSEQ multiplex PCR, while the TCRdb copy is restricted to in-frame clones and leaves out a portion. The table has under 200,000 clones, 82% seen once. Sequencing was carried out using PBMCs. These receptors came from a woman aged 45-65 years in good health and CMV-seronegative. The CDR3 runs from the conserved cysteine through the conserved F or W. The order of the fields is CDR3 DNA, CDR3 protein, clone size, J gene, V gene, D gene. The D gene is left open where the match is weak. Rows may omit the clone size; those that give it use once, few, many or a size class.

cdr3_nt: TGTGCCAGTAGTATCGGGACTAGCGGGAGGGGCTACGAGCAGTACTTC; cdr3_aa: CASSIGTSGRGYEQYF; clone_size: -; j_call: TRBJ2-7; v_call: TRBV19; d_call: TRBD2
cdr3_nt: TGTGCCAGCTCACCCACCGTCGGGGGTTACAATGAGCAGTTCTTC; cdr3_aa: CASSPTVGGYNEQFF; clone_size: few; j_call: TRBJ2-1; v_call: TRBV18; d_call: -
cdr3_nt: TGTGCCATCACGCCCCGGGACAGGGTCAACGAGCAGTACTTC; cdr3_aa: CAITPRDRVNEQYF; clone_size: -; j_call: TRBJ2-7; v_call: TRBV10-3; d_call: TRBD1
cdr3_nt: TGTGCCAGCAGTTTAACAGGGGCCCCAGGCCCCACACACAATGAGCAGTTCTTC; cdr3_aa: CASSLTGAPGPTHNEQFF; clone_size: -; j_call: TRBJ2-1; v_call: TRBV27; d_call: TRBD1
cdr3_nt: TGTGCCAGCAGTTTAGACAGATCCTACGAGCAGTACTTC; cdr3_aa: CASSLDRSYEQYF; clone_size: few; j_call: TRBJ2-7; v_call: TRBV27; d_call: -
cdr3_nt: TGTGCCAGCAGCTTGGCTAGCGGGGGGGCCGGCACCGGGGAGCTGTTTTTT; cdr3_aa: CASSLASGGAGTGELFF; clone_size: -; j_call: TRBJ2-2; v_call: TRBV5-4; d_call: TRBD2
cdr3_nt: TGCGCCAGCAGCCCGGGGACTAGCGGGGGAGGCGAGCAGTTCTTC; cdr3_aa: CASSPGTSGGGEQFF; clone_size: -; j_call: TRBJ2-1; v_call: TRBV4-3; d_call: TRBD2
cdr3_nt: TGTGCCACCCAACAGGGGACCATATCCTACGAGCAGTACTTC; cdr3_aa: CATQQGTISYEQYF; clone_size: -; j_call: TRBJ2-7; v_call: TRBV7-9; d_call: TRBD1
cdr3_nt: TGTGCCAGTAGTATTTGGGGCAGCGCGGAGACCCAGTACTTC; cdr3_aa: CASSIWGSAETQYF; clone_size: -; j_call: TRBJ2-5; v_call: TRBV19; d_call: -
cdr3_nt: TGTGCCAGCAGCTTTCTTGGGCCAAGCACAGATACGCAGTATTTT; cdr3_aa: CASSFLGPSTDTQYF; clone_size: -; j_call: TRBJ2-3; v_call: TRBV11-1; d_call: -
cdr3_nt: TGTGCCAGCAGCGCAGACAGGGGGCGGGAGACCCAGTACTTC; cdr3_aa: CASSADRGRETQYF; clone_size: -; j_call: TRBJ2-5; v_call: TRBV7-2; d_call: TRBD1
cdr3_nt: TGCGCCAGCAGAATTTCACTAGCGGGGGAAGATACGCAGTATTTT; cdr3_aa: CASRISLAGEDTQYF; clone_size: -; j_call: TRBJ2-3; v_call: TRBV5-1; d_call: TRBD2
cdr3_nt: TGTGCCAGCAGCCAAAACAGTTGGGAGACCCAGTACTTC; cdr3_aa: CASSQNSWETQYF; clone_size: once; j_call: TRBJ2-5; v_call: TRBV14; d_call: -
cdr3_nt: TGTGCCAGCAGCAGAGGCCCAGGGTACCAAGAGACCCAGTACTTC; cdr3_aa: CASSRGPGYQETQYF; clone_size: -; j_call: TRBJ2-5; v_call: TRBV7-3; d_call: -
cdr3_nt: TGTGCCAGCAGCCGGGGGGGGTCCTACGAGCAGTACTTC; cdr3_aa: CASSRGGSYEQYF; clone_size: -; j_call: TRBJ2-7; v_call: TRBV7-9; d_call: TRBD2
cdr3_nt: TGTGCCAGCAGTGAGAGGGGACACTACACTGAAGCTTTCTTT; cdr3_aa: CASSERGHYTEAFF; clone_size: -; j_call: TRBJ1-1; v_call: TRBV6-5; d_call: -
cdr3_nt: TGCAGCGCTCCGAGGACAGGTTCGAACACTGAAGCTTTCTTT; cdr3_aa: CSAPRTGSNTEAFF; clone_size: -; j_call: TRBJ1-1; v_call: TRBV29-1; d_call: TRBD1
cdr3_nt: TGTGCCAGCAGCACTATAGCGGGAGCCGGGGAGCTGTTTTTT; cdr3_aa: CASSTIAGAGELFF; clone_size: -; j_call: TRBJ2-2; v_call: TRBV7-9; d_call: TRBD2
cdr3_nt: TGTACCAGCAGTTCCCCTAAATATGGGCAGTTCTTC; cdr3_aa: CTSSSPKYGQFF; clone_size: -; j_call: TRBJ2-1; v_call: TRBV27; d_call: -
cdr3_nt: TGTGCCAGCAGCACTGCGCGGGGCAATCAGCCCCAGCATTTT; cdr3_aa: CASSTARGNQPQHF; clone_size: -; j_call: TRBJ1-5; v_call: TRBV5-6; d_call: -
cdr3_nt: TGTGCCAGCAGCCCCGCAGGGGGGCGGCGGACCGGGGAGCTGTTTTTT; cdr3_aa: CASSPAGGRRTGELFF; clone_size: -; j_call: TRBJ2-2; v_call: TRBV7-2; d_call: -
cdr3_nt: TGTGCCAGCAGCCTCGGACAGCCCCAAGAGACCCAGTACTTC; cdr3_aa: CASSLGQPQETQYF; clone_size: few; j_call: TRBJ2-5; v_call: TRBV5-6; d_call: -
cdr3_nt: TGTGCCTGGAGTGTCGGCGGGGCTGAGCAGTTCTTC; cdr3_aa: CAWSVGGAEQFF; clone_size: once; j_call: TRBJ2-1; v_call: TRBV30; d_call: -
cdr3_nt: TGCGCCAGCAGTGGGCTGGGGCAGGGGCAAGAGACCCAGTACTTC; cdr3_aa: CASSGLGQGQETQYF; clone_size: -; j_call: TRBJ2-5; v_call: TRBV5-1; d_call: -
cdr3_nt: TGTGCCAGCGGGAGTTCCAGAGAGCAGTTCTTC; cdr3_aa: CASGSSREQFF; clone_size: few; j_call: TRBJ2-1; v_call: TRBV28; d_call: -
cdr3_nt: TGCAGCGTTAGGGTCCAGGGAGGGTACAATGAGCAGTTCTTC; cdr3_aa: CSVRVQGGYNEQFF; clone_size: -; j_call: TRBJ2-1; v_call: TRBV29-1; d_call: TRBD2
cdr3_nt: TGTGCCAGCGGGGGGATGGGGGAGCTGTTTTTT; cdr3_aa: CASGGMGELFF; clone_size: once; j_call: TRBJ2-2; v_call: TRBV6-6; d_call: -
cdr3_nt: TGTGCCAGCTCACCTACGGGGACTAGATATGGCTACACCTTC; cdr3_aa: CASSPTGTRYGYTF; clone_size: -; j_call: TRBJ1-2; v_call: TRBV18; d_call: -
cdr3_nt: TGTGCCAGCAGTTTATCCGACAGGGGAGGCCCCGGGGAGCTGTTTTTT; cdr3_aa: CASSLSDRGGPGELFF; clone_size: -; j_call: TRBJ2-2; v_call: TRBV27; d_call: TRBD1
cdr3_nt: TGTGCCAGCGGGGGGAAAGACAGTTCTGGAAACACCATATATTTT; cdr3_aa: CASGGKDSSGNTIYF; clone_size: -; j_call: TRBJ1-3; v_call: TRBV28; d_call: -
cdr3_nt: TGTGCCAGCAGTAGGGGGCCGGATGCTGAAGCTTTCTTT; cdr3_aa: CASSRGPDAEAFF; clone_size: -; j_call: TRBJ1-1; v_call: TRBV27; d_call: TRBD1